What follows describes a single T cell receptor beta chain. This table comes from immunoSEQ multiplex PCR, and its TCRdb copy is limited to in-frame clones, with some not included. The table has approximately 220,000 clones, 89% seen once. These data are taken from a study of blood T cell repertoires in COVID-19. V was cut by 4 bases and J by 4 bases, with 10 bases left in between. The CDR3 has 13 amino acids. The germline CDR1 and CDR2 sequences are LGHDT and YNNKEL (reference sequence). Specimen: PBMCs or T cells enriched from blood (not recorded which). This sequence originates from a woman in her 30s with acute COVID-19. This sequence joins TRBV3-1 (or the pseudogene TRBV3-2) and TRBJ1-1; the D is unclear. CDR3 sequence reads: CASSRQRVTEAFF. In DNA form, the CDR3 reads TGTGCCAGCAGCCGCCAGAGGGTCACTGAAGCTTTCTTT.